The next 24 T cell receptor beta chains were all read from a single sample in a study of low-dose radiotherapy and immunotherapy resistance in tumors. Time point meaning: after trial treatment. Noted treatment: LDRT plus nivolumab, ipilimumab, low-dose cyclophosphamide and aspirin (RACIN trial). First-strand cDNA relied on TRAV- and TRBV-specific primers spanning alpha and beta chains. TCRs underwent 20 PCR cycles of amplification with a constant-region primer and V-primer adapter. TCRdb re-derived calls from the reads in MiXCR, one entry per CDR3 protein. The sample lists tens of thousands of distinct CDR3 sequences, roughly 19% occurring once. The sample consisted of PBMCs, taken after low-dose radiotherapy plus immunotherapy. The receptors were sampled from a female donor with ovarian cancer.

In this sample, this clonotype turned up many times. The DNA for the CDR3 is TGTGCCAGTAGTATAGGGGGGGGTGGAGGCGGAAACATTCAGTACTTC. Residues: CASSIGGGGGGNIQYF. V gene TRBV19 combines with J gene TRBJ2-4; 7 bases map to TRBD2. The J segment lost 6 bases and the V segment lost 1 base, leaving 9 bases of the junction unmatched. The CDR3 contains 16 residues. The V gene's germline CDR1 is LNHDA and CDR2 SQIVND (reference sequence).

This clonotype was detected ten times or more. V gene TRBV19 combines with J gene TRBJ2-5; 10 bases fit TRBD2. The CDR3 consists of 17 residues. The germline V gene has CDR1 LNHDA and CDR2 SQIVND (reference sequence). After removal of 3 bases from V and 2 bases from J, the junction contained 9 bases not matched to a gene. Here the CDR3 DNA reads TGTGCCAGTAGTATTGGTAGCGGGGGGCGGACACAAGAGACCCAGTACTTC. Encoded protein: CASSIGSGGRTQETQYF. Based on the CDR3 plus reference TRBV19 and TRBJ2-5, the full variable domain is DGGITQSPKYLFRKEGQNVTLSCEQNLNHDAMYWYRQDPGQGLRLIYYSQIVNDFQKGDIAEGYSVSREKKESFPLTVTSAQKNPTAFYLCASSIGSGGRTQETQYFGPGTRLLVL.

This clonotype was counted many times. The CDR3, as DNA: TGTGCCAGCAGCCCTACAGGGGGCAAAGAGCAGTTCTTC. It codes for CASSPTGGKEQFF. This chain joins TRBV12-3 or TRBV12-4 and TRBJ2-1, with 9 nucleotides matching TRBD1. Trimming took 6 bases from V and 10 from J; bases not matched to a gene: 7. The CDR3 covers 13 residues.

There are many counts of this clonotype. V usage is TRBV4-1 and J usage is TRBJ1-1, with D tentatively TRBD1 (6 bases). From germline, CDR1 is MGHRA and CDR2 YSYEKL. The ends were cut back, 4 bases at V and 1 base at J, with 16 bases in the middle. The CDR3 runs 16 residues. The CDR3, as DNA: TGCGCCAGCAGCCCTCCAAAGGGGGGGCCGAACACTGAAGCTTTCTTT. Amino acids: CASSPPKGGPNTEAFF.

This clonotype was recorded at least ten times. CDR3: CASSQDSRPHNSPLHF. CDR3 nucleotides: TGCGCCAGCAGCCAAGATAGCAGGCCACATAATTCACCCCTCCACTTT. The rearrangement uses TRBV4-3 and TRBJ1-6; D ambiguous. Germline lookup yields CDR1 LGHNA and CDR2 YSLEER. The CDR3 has 16 amino acids. V was pared by 0 bases and J by 5 bases, with 11 bases between.

In this sample, this clonotype turned up a few times. The chain combines TRBV5-6 with TRBJ1-2, with TRBD1 as a possible D gene (5 bases). This CDR3 is built from 14 residues. Germline V CDR1 and CDR2: SGHDT, YYEEEE. Trimming removed 1 base at V and 4 bases at J, with 11 bases between. The CDR3 here is CASSLPGTVYGYTF. The CDR3 nucleotides read TGTGCCAGCAGCTTGCCCGGGACGGTCTATGGCTACACCTTC.

This clonotype occurred many times. The chain recombines TRBV11-2 with TRBJ2-2, with D possibly called TRBD1 or TRBD2 (5 bases each). V was shortened by 7 bases and J by 3 bases, with 15 bases between the two germline ends. The CDR3 is made up of 15 amino acids. Germline-derived CDR1 and CDR2 are SGHAT and FQNNGV. The CDR3 reads CASTPRGAYTGELFF. The CDR3 nucleotides read TGTGCCAGCACTCCTAGAGGGGCCTACACCGGGGAGCTGTTTTTT.

The sample holds one count of this clonotype. No DNA is shown, since the ends of the CDR3 on it are uncertain; the CDR3 is the one TCRdb lists. This chain uses TRBV20-1 with TRBJ2-2; TRBD1 is the table's D call, not checked against the DNA. The CDR3 length is 17 residues, termini included. CDR1 and CDR2 (germline): DFQATT, SNEGSKA (reference sequence). CDR3 in amino acids: CSAAFEPGQGAGELFFF.

This clonotype was observed many times. The rearrangement joins TRBV5-8 to TRBJ2-1; D is uncertain. The CDR3 length is 14 residues. From germline, CDR1 is SGHTS and CDR2 YDEGEE. V shed 5 bases and J shed 0 bases, with 9 bases lying between them. Here the CDR3 DNA reads TGTGCCAGCAGTGCCGAATTCTCCTACAATGAGCAGTTCTTC. Its translation is CASSAEFSYNEQFF.

The chain couples TRBV4-2 to TRBJ2-3, with D possibly being TRBD1 (6 bases). V lost 1 base, J lost 4 bases, and 15 bases lay in between. The germline gives CDR1 LGHNA, CDR2 YNFKEQ. CDR3 length: 16 amino acids. The CDR3 DNA reads TGTGCCAGCAGCCAAGGCGTGGGGGCAGGGCCAGATACGCAGTATTTT. It specifies CASSQGVGAGPDTQYF.

In this sample, this clonotype turned up many times. This chain uses TRBV24-1 with TRBJ2-7; unclear D gene. V lost 6 bases and J lost 3, with 5 bases in between. The germline V gene encodes CDR1 KGHDR and CDR2 SFDVKD. There are 11 residues in the CDR3. CDR3 in DNA: TGTGCCACCAGTAACGGCTACGAGCAGTACTTC. Its translation is CATSNGYEQYF.

This clonotype has ten or more counts. This sequence joins TRBV11-2 and TRBJ2-7; D is possibly TRBD1 (6 bases). Deletions cut 5 bases from V and 3 bases from J, with 17 bases between. The CDR3 is made up of 15 amino acids. The germline V gene has CDR1 SGHAT and CDR2 FQNNGV. CDR3 sequence (DNA): TGTGCCAGCAGCCTCCAGGGGATCGAAGTCTACGAGCAGTACTTC. This codes for CASSLQGIEVYEQYF.

This sequence joins TRBV16 and TRBJ1-6; D unresolved. CDR1 and CDR2 (germline): KGHSY, FQNENV. V dropped 6 bases and J dropped 7 bases, with 7 bases sitting between them. The CDR3 length is 12 residues. For the CDR3, the DNA is TGTGCCAGCAGTAGCCCCAATTCACCCCTCCACTTT. It specifies CASSSPNSPLHF.

The DNA for the CDR3 is TGTGCCAGCACTTGGGGCCAGTCAAGTTATGGCTACACCTTC. This encodes CASTWGQSSYGYTF. V is TRBV28 and J is TRBJ1-2; a weak D match, TRBD1 (5 bases). Germline V gives CDR1 MDHEN, CDR2 SYDVKM. Between the trimmed V and J ends, which lost 7 bases and 5 bases, there was a span of 17 bases. This CDR3 has 14 amino acids.

This clonotype was seen repeatedly, ten times or more. J is TRBJ2-2 and V is TRBV19, with 7 bases lining up with TRBD2. The V and J ends lost 6 bases and 1 base, in that order; junction bases with no gene match: 8. Germline CDR1 and CDR2: LNHDA and SQIVND (reference sequence). This CDR3 is 16 amino acids long. Written as DNA, the CDR3 is TGTGCCAGTAGAGCTAGCTCGGGAGGGAACACCGGGGAGCTGTTTTTT. Amino acid sequence: CASRASSGGNTGELFF.

This clonotype was recorded many times. V and J are TRBV7-9 and TRBJ1-6; D possibly corresponds to TRBD1 (6 bases). CDR1 is SEHNR, CDR2 FQNEAQ, per germline (reference sequence). The ends were cut back, 5 bases at V and 1 base at J, with 12 bases in the middle. The CDR3 has 16 amino acids. The CDR3 loop is CASSQLDRSYNSPLHF. The DNA for the CDR3 is TGTGCCAGCAGCCAACTGGACAGATCCTATAATTCACCCCTCCACTTT.

This clonotype has ten or more counts. The rearrangement uses TRBV19 and TRBJ1-2; weak D call: TRBD1 (5 bases). Trimming stripped 4 bases from V and 0 bases from J, with 9 bases between. CDR1 and CDR2 (germline): LNHDA, SQIVND (reference sequence). CDR3 length: 14 amino acids. The CDR3 region is CASSRGQANYGYTF. CDR3 bases: TGTGCCAGTAGTAGGGGCCAAGCTAACTATGGCTACACCTTC.

There are many counts of this clonotype. The chain carries TRBV6-2 or TRBV6-3 and TRBJ1-1; TRBD1 might be the D (6 bases). This CDR3 contains 13 residues. In germline, CDR1 is MNHEY, CDR2 SVGEGT. V shed 8 bases and J shed 1 base, with 11 bases lying between them. The CDR3 protein is CASSTGWNTEAFF. CDR3 bases: TGTGCCAGCTCCACAGGGTGGAACACTGAAGCTTTCTTT.

Ten or more counts support this clonotype. The rearrangement joins TRBV20-1 to TRBJ2-1; no definite D call. The V end lost 4 bases, the J end lost 5 bases, and 12 bases lay between the germline ends. The length of the CDR3 is 13 residues. Looked up from germline, CDR1 is DFQATT and CDR2 is SNEGSKA (reference sequence). The CDR3 nucleotides are TGCAGTGCTACCGATACACTCAACAATGAGCAGTTCTTC. Residues: CSATDTLNNEQFF.

This sequence joins TRBV20-1 and TRBJ2-1; no clear D gene. This CDR3 is built from 13 residues. Germline-derived CDR1 and CDR2 are DFQATT and SNEGSKA (reference sequence). Trimming removed 6 bases from V and 10 bases from J, with 19 bases in between. The CDR3 DNA reads as TGCAGTGCCGGAGCACCTAACGGAAGGGAGCAGTTCTTC. This gives the protein CSAGAPNGREQFF.

This clonotype came up many times. This chain uses TRBV5-1 with TRBJ2-5, with D possibly matching TRBD1 (5 bases). Trimming removed 1 base from V and 6 bases from J, with 16 bases in between. CDR3 length: 15 residues. Germline V gene sequence: CDR1 SGHRS, CDR2 YFSETQ. CDR3 nucleotide sequence: TGCGCCAGCAGCTTGTTAGGTTCAGGGTGGAAGACCCAGTACTTC. Translation gives CASSLLGSGWKTQYF.

A note on this clonotype: A far bigger clonotype differs at one base, so this is likely a read error. The chain combines TRBV9 with TRBJ2-7; 14 bases are shared with TRBD2. CDR1 and CDR2 (germline): SGDLS, YYNGEE. J lost 7 bases, V lost 3 bases, and 9 bases had no gene match. The CDR3 sequence is 16 residues long. The CDR3 sequence: CASSARLAGGDNEQYF. CDR3 nucleotides: TGTGCCAGCAGCGCGAGACTAGCGGGGGGGGACAATGAGCAGTACTTC.

This clonotype occurred many times. V and J are TRBV12-3 or TRBV12-4 and TRBJ1-2; D ambiguous. Trimming removed 3 bases at V and 0 bases at J, with 8 bases between. The CDR3 is made up of 14 amino acids. CDR3 region: CASSFAGSNYGYTF. As DNA, the CDR3 is TGTGCCAGCAGTTTCGCAGGTTCTAACTATGGCTACACCTTC.

The rearrangement joins TRBV7-6 to TRBJ2-7, with a tentative D call TRBD1 (5 bases). Trimming stripped 4 bases from V and 0 bases from J, with 10 bases between. Germline CDR1 and CDR2: SGHVS and FNYEAQ. The CDR3 consists of 14 residues. CDR3 sequence: CASSSQQGSYEQYF. The CDR3 nucleotides read TGTGCCAGCAGCTCTCAGCAGGGCTCCTACGAGCAGTACTTC.